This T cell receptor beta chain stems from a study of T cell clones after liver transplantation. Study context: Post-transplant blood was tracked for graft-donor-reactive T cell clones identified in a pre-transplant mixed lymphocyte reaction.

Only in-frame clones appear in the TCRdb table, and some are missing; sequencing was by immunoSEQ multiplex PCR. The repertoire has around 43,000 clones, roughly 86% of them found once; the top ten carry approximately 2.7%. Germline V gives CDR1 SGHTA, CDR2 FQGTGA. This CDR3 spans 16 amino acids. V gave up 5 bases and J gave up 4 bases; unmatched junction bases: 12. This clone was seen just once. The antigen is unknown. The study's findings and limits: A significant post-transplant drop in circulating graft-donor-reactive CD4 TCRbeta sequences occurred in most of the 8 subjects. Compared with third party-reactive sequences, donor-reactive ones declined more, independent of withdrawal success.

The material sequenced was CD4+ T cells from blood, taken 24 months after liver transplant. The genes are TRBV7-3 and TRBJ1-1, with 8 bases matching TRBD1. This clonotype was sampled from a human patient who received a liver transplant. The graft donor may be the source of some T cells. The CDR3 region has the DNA TGTGCCAGCAGCCTGATGTTCCAGGGGGCTGGCACTGAAGCTTTCTTT. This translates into CASSLMFQGAGTEAFF.